The rows below give T cell receptor beta chains drawn from one sample of a study of T cell responses to AZD1222 COVID-19 vaccine. Using immunoSEQ multiplex PCR, the repertoire was profiled, and TCRdb retains in-frame clones only, with some absent. Here the sample spans over 45,000 clones, roughly nine tenths being singletons. Sequences were derived from peripheral blood, sampled 28 days after the second AZD1222 dose. The source of these receptors is an adult who received the AZD1222 COVID-19 vaccine. Each CDR3 is given with its conserved first and last residue. The D gene is left open where the match is weak. The size of a clone is reported for some rows only, either as once, few or many, or as a class for expanded clones.

NA,TRBV14,NA,TRBJ2-7,TGTGCCAGCAGCCAGTCCGGGAAGGGCTACGAGCAGTACTTC,CASSQSGKGYEQYF
NA,TRBV5-6,once,TRBJ1-6,TGTGCCAGCAGCTTGGGGCAGACGAATTCACCCCTCCACTTT,CASSLGQTNSPLHF
TRBD2,TRBV18,NA,TRBJ2-7,TGTGCCAGCATAGGGGAGGGCTACGAGCAGTACTTC,CASIGEGYEQYF
NA,TRBV7-2,NA,TRBJ2-2,TGTGCCAGCAGCTCTTCCGGGACCCTGAACACCGGGGAGCTGTTTTTT,CASSSSGTLNTGELFF
NA,TRBV2,NA,TRBJ1-5,TGTGCCAGCAGTGAACGACAAGTACCGGGGACCCAGCATTTT,CASSERQVPGTQHF
TRBD2,TRBV4-1,once,TRBJ2-1,TGCGCCAGCAGCCAAGGGGCAAATAGCGGGATTTACAATGAGCAGTTCTTC,CASSQGANSGIYNEQFF
NA,TRBV2,NA,TRBJ1-1,TGTGCCAGCAGTGAAGAGAGGGGCACTGAAGCTTTCTTT,CASSEERGTEAFF
NA,TRBV15,once,TRBJ2-1,TGTGCCACCAGCAGAGGAGTGGGAGGGGGATCCCATGAGCAGTTCTTC,CATSRGVGGGSHEQFF
NA,TRBV18,once,TRBJ2-7,TGTGCCAGCTCACCACGTCAGGATGCCACCTACGAGCAGTACTTC,CASSPRQDATYEQYF
NA,TRBV15,NA,TRBJ1-5,TGTGCCACCAGCAGATACAGGGCGAGCAATCAGCCCCAGCATTTT,CATSRYRASNQPQHF
TRBD2,TRBV30,NA,TRBJ2-1,TGTGCCTTCGGACTAGCCTCCAATGAGCAGTTCTTC,CAFGLASNEQFF
NA,TRBV5-1,NA,TRBJ1-3,TGCGCCAGCAGCTTGGGGGGATCGCCTGGAAACACCATATATTTT,CASSLGGSPGNTIYF
NA,TRBV5-8,NA,TRBJ2-3,TGTGCCAGCAGCCACCCCCAGGACAGCGGGCCACGAGGTACGCAGTATTTT,CASSHPQDSGPRGTQYF
TRBD1,TRBV12-3/TRBV12-4,NA,TRBJ1-5,TGTGCCAGCAGTCGACAGGGTCAGCCCCAGCATTTT,CASSRQGQPQHF
NA,TRBV11-2,NA,TRBJ2-7,TGTGCCAGCAGCGTCGACGGGGCCGAGTCCTACGAGCAGTACTTC,CASSVDGAESYEQYF
TRBD2,TRBV19,NA,TRBJ2-1,TGTGCCAGTAGTGGGGGGACTAGCGGGAGGTATGGGAATGAGCAGTTCTTC,CASSGGTSGRYGNEQFF
NA,TRBV2,NA,TRBJ1-6,TGTGCCAGCAGACTACAGGGATCACCCCTCCACTTT,CASRLQGSPLHF
TRBD1,TRBV19,few,TRBJ2-1,TGTGCCAGTAACCCCGGGACAGATAATGAGCAGTTCTTC,CASNPGTDNEQFF
NA,TRBV5-8,NA,TRBJ1-2,TGTGCCAGCAGCTTGAATCCACTCTATAACTATGGCTACACCTTC,CASSLNPLYNYGYTF
NA,TRBV18,NA,TRBJ1-3,TGTGCCAGCTCACCAAGGGGGGGCAGGAGCTCTGGAAACACCATATATTTT,CASSPRGGRSSGNTIYF
TRBD1,TRBV5-1,NA,TRBJ1-1,TGCGCCAGCAGCTTGGGTTCCAACAGGGGCAACACTGAAGCTTTCTTT,CASSLGSNRGNTEAFF
NA,TRBV12-3/TRBV12-4,NA,TRBJ1-1,TGTGCCAGCAGTTGGGGTGGGCCCACTGAAGCTTTCTTT,CASSWGGPTEAFF
NA,TRBV11-3,NA,TRBJ2-7,TGTGCCAGCAGCTCCTCGCGGCGGAGTGGGTACGAGCAGTACTTC,CASSSSRRSGYEQYF
NA,TRBV30,NA,TRBJ2-4,TGTGCCTGGAGAACAGGCCCCAAAAACATTCAGTACTTC,CAWRTGPKNIQYF
TRBD2,TRBV27,NA,TRBJ2-1,TGTGCCAGCAGTTACAAGCGGGAGTCCCTCAAAGGTGAGCAGTTCTTC,CASSYKRESLKGEQFF
NA,TRBV11-2,NA,TRBJ2-1,TGTGCCAGCAGCCCCCGGGGGGCCCAAAGGGACAATGAGCAGTTCTTC,CASSPRGAQRDNEQFF
NA,TRBV30,NA,TRBJ2-7,TGTGCCTGGAGTGGCCGAGCGGCCAGCTCCTACGAGCAGTACTTC,CAWSGRAASSYEQYF
NA,TRBV6-5,NA,TRBJ2-1,TGTGCCAGCAGTTCGACTCCGAATGAGCAGTTCTTC,CASSSTPNEQFF
TRBD1,TRBV5-5,NA,TRBJ1-1,TGTGCCAGCAGCTTTGGAAGGGGGCGCGGTAACACTGAAGCTTTCTTT,CASSFGRGRGNTEAFF
TRBD1,TRBV19,NA,TRBJ1-3,TGTGCCAGTAGAAGTGACAGGGCTGCTGGAAACACCATATATTTT,CASRSDRAAGNTIYF
NA,TRBV24-1,NA,TRBJ1-5,TGTGCCACCAGTGAAAACAGGAGAAACCAGCCCCAGCATTTT,CATSENRRNQPQHF
NA,TRBV5-6,few,TRBJ2-7,TGTGCCAGCAGCTTACTCCGCCCCGGGGCGATCAGAGACTACGAGCAGTACTTC,CASSLLRPGAIRDYEQYF
NA,TRBV5-1,NA,TRBJ1-2,TGCGCCAGCAGCTTGGAAAAGGGACGAGGCTACACCTTC,CASSLEKGRGYTF
TRBD2,TRBV5-1,NA,TRBJ2-5,TGCGCCAGCAGCTTCGGGACTACCCTCCAAGAGACCCAGTACTTC,CASSFGTTLQETQYF
NA,TRBV5-1,few,TRBJ2-2,TGCGCCAGCAGCAGGGGTCCCACCGGGGAGCTGTTTTTT,CASSRGPTGELFF
NA,TRBV6-5,NA,TRBJ2-5,TGTGCCAGCGAGGCTTGGGAGACCCAGTACTTC,CASEAWETQYF
TRBD1,TRBV19,NA,TRBJ1-5,TGTGCCAGTAGTGCACCCGGGACAGGGTTTTATCAGCCCCAGCATTTT,CASSAPGTGFYQPQHF
NA,TRBV4-1,NA,TRBJ2-1,TGCGCCAGCACCTACGAAGTTAAATCTTACAATGAGCAGTTCTTC,CASTYEVKSYNEQFF
TRBD2,TRBV5-3,NA,TRBJ2-3,TGTGCCAGAAGCCCCACCGGGACTAGCGGGAGGGATGGTACAGATACGCAGTATTTT,CARSPTGTSGRDGTDTQYF
NA,TRBV19,NA,TRBJ2-1,TGTGCCAGTAGTACCGGAAGAGGTAAATACAATGAGCAGTTCTTC,CASSTGRGKYNEQFF
NA,TRBV6-6,NA,TRBJ1-4,TGTGCCAGCAGTTACGGCAGTAGTAATGAAAAACTGTTTTTT,CASSYGSSNEKLFF
NA,TRBV11-3,NA,TRBJ1-2,TGTGCCAGCAGCCCTCGGGCCCGTAACTATGGCTACACCTTC,CASSPRARNYGYTF
TRBD2,TRBV5-1,NA,TRBJ2-1,TGCGCCAGCAGTCAGCGGGAGGGCTCCTACAATGAGCAGTTCTTC,CASSQREGSYNEQFF
TRBD2,TRBV6-5,NA,TRBJ2-1,TGTGCCAGCAGTAATTTTAGCGGGAGTACCGATGAGCAGTTCTTC,CASSNFSGSTDEQFF
TRBD1,TRBV10-2,NA,TRBJ1-2,TGCGCCAGCACCACAGGGGCGGACTCTGGACGCTACACCTTC,CASTTGADSGRYTF
NA,TRBV12-3/TRBV12-4,NA,TRBJ1-5,TGTGCCAGCGCCGGGACGGGGAATCAGCCCCAGCATTTT,CASAGTGNQPQHF
NA,TRBV2,NA,TRBJ1-3,TGTGCCAGCAGTGGTGCAACTACCTCTGGAAACACCATATATTTT,CASSGATTSGNTIYF
TRBD2,TRBV5-1,NA,TRBJ2-1,TGCGCCAGCAGCTTGCCGGGACTAGCGGGAGCTAGAGAGCAGTTCTTC,CASSLPGLAGAREQFF
NA,TRBV6-5,NA,TRBJ1-4,TGTGCCAGCAGTTCAAAATCACAGGCAACTAATGAAAAACTGTTTTTT,CASSSKSQATNEKLFF